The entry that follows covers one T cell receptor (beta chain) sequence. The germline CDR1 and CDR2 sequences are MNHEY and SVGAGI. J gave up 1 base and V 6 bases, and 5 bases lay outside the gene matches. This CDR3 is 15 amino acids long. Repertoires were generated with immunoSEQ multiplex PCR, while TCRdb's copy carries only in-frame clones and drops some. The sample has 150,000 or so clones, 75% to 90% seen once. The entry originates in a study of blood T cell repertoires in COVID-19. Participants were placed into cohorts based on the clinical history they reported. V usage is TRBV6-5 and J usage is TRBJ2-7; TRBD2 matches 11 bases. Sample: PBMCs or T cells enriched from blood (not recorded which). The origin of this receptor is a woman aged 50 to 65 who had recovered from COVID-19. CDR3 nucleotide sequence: TGTGCCAGCAGGCTGGGACTAGCGGCTTCCTACGAGCAGTACGTC. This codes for CASRLGLAASYEQYV.